This T cell receptor beta chain derives from a study of blood T cell repertoires in COVID-19. On the study more broadly: Specimens from acute and convalescent COVID-19 originated in the United States, Italy and Spain. Nucleic acid was either cDNA or gDNA, and it came from T cells, B-cell-depleted T cells, or PBMCs.

This CDR3 is built from 15 residues. Per the germline V gene, CDR1 is LNHDA and CDR2 is SQIVND (reference sequence). The germline V and J ends were trimmed by 3 bases and 0 bases, with 11 bases remaining between them. Original methodology: Amplification from reference gene primers served as the basis for estimated nucleated cell counts. Only in-frame clones appear in the TCRdb table, and some are missing; sequencing was by immunoSEQ multiplex PCR. V and J calls and clone size come straight from that table; D and trimming were deduced from the DNA. Of about 58,000 clones listed, around nine tenths are singletons.

The source is a woman aged 70-85 years with active COVID-19. The chain joins TRBV19 to TRBJ2-5; possible D gene TRBD1, 6 bases. The sequencing input was peripheral blood. CDR3 protein: CASSIRTGYQETQYF. In DNA, the CDR3 is TGTGCCAGTAGTATTCGTACAGGGTACCAAGAGACCCAGTACTTC.